Presented here are 18 T cell receptor beta chains from one specimen sequenced in a study of blood T cell repertoires in COVID-19. TCRdb's copy holds only in-frame clones and misses some; the assay was immunoSEQ multiplex PCR. The sample carries roughly 200,000 clones, 75% to 90% recorded once. Sequences were obtained from PBMCs or T cells enriched from blood (not recorded which). These receptor sequences come from a man between 35 and 55 years old who had recovered from COVID-19.

The genes are TRBV28 and TRBJ1-4; D gene uncertain. Trimming stripped 3 bases from V and 3 bases from J, with 8 bases between. Looked up from germline, CDR1 is MDHEN and CDR2 is SYDVKM. This CDR3 contains 14 residues. The CDR3 reads CASSFPQSNEKLFF. CDR3 in DNA: TGTGCCAGCAGTTTTCCCCAGTCTAATGAAAAACTGTTTTTT.

The gene calls are TRBV24-1 and TRBJ2-1, with 12 bases fitting TRBD1. The V gene's germline CDR1 is KGHDR and CDR2 SFDVKD. This CDR3 is built from 15 residues. With V trimmed by 8 bases and J by 8 bases, 9 bases remained unmatched. The CDR3 DNA reads as TGTGCCACCAAACCGGGACAGGGGGCTAACTATGAGCAGTTCTTC. It yields the protein CATKPGQGANYEQFF.

This chain joins TRBV7-9 and TRBJ1-4, with D possibly TRBD1 on 5 matching bases. Germline assignment: CDR1 SEHNR and CDR2 FQNEAQ (reference sequence). This CDR3 is 15 amino acids long. Trimming left V 0 bases short and J 8 bases short, with 13 bases between. CDR3 in amino acids: CASSLADGGKEKLFF. The CDR3, as DNA: TGTGCCAGCAGCTTAGCGGACGGGGGGAAGGAAAAACTGTTTTTT.

The chain employs TRBV27 and TRBJ2-3; 8 bases agree with TRBD1. The CDR3 loop spans 12 amino acids. After removal of 6 bases from V and 4 bases from J, the junction contained 0 bases not matched to a gene. Germline lookup yields CDR1 MNHEY and CDR2 SMNVEV (reference sequence). This chain's CDR3 is CASRQGADTQYF. The CDR3 DNA sequence: TGTGCCAGCAGACAGGGGGCAGATACGCAGTATTTT.

The chain joins TRBV6-5 to TRBJ1-2, with 9 bases aligning to TRBD1. Germline CDR1 reads MNHEY; CDR2 reads SVGAGI. There are 13 residues in the CDR3. V was pared by 4 bases and J by 8 bases, with 5 bases of the junction left unmatched. In DNA, the CDR3 is TGTGCCAGCAGTTTCAGGGACAGGGCCGGCTACACCTTC. Protein: CASSFRDRAGYTF.

This chain joins TRBV7-9 and TRBJ1-5; D is unresolved. The germline CDR1 and CDR2 sequences are SEHNR and FQNEAQ (reference sequence). The CDR3 loop spans 15 amino acids. V gave up 8 bases and J gave up 4 bases, with 18 bases separating them. The CDR3 bases are TGTGCCAGCGAGGTTGGACTGACCTTTAATCAGCCCCAGCATTTT. Protein sequence: CASEVGLTFNQPQHF.

The chain has TRBV7-6 and TRBJ1-2; D gene ambiguous. The CDR3 totals 13 residues. V was cut by 1 base and J by 8 bases, with 11 bases left in between. Germline values: CDR1 SGHVS, CDR2 FNYEAQ. In DNA, the CDR3 is TGTGCCAGCAGCTTAGTTTTCTCTGAGGGCTACACCTTC. The encoded protein is CASSLVFSEGYTF.

The rearrangement links TRBV12-5 to TRBJ1-1, with D possibly matching TRBD1 (5 bases). The CDR3 runs 15 residues. Germline V gene data show CDR1 as LGHNT and CDR2 as FRNRAP. Between the trimmed V and J ends, which lost 5 bases and 6 bases, there was a span of 19 bases. CDR3 sequence reads: CASGLGSFRGAEAFF. As DNA, the CDR3 is TGTGCTAGTGGTCTCGGATCCTTTCGGGGGGCTGAAGCTTTCTTT.

The rearrangement uses TRBV6-1 and TRBJ1-1; TRBD1 might be the D (6 bases). V was shortened by 3 bases and J by 4 bases, with 12 bases between the two germline ends. CDR1 and CDR2 (germline): MNHNS, SASEGT. This CDR3 has 14 amino acids. In DNA, the CDR3 is TGTGCCAGCAGTGATCAGGGGTATCGCACTGAAGCTTTCTTT. As protein: CASSDQGYRTEAFF.

This rearrangement joins TRBV9 to TRBJ1-2; 11 nucleotides agree with TRBD1. This CDR3 region has 15 residues. Germline assignment: CDR1 SGDLS and CDR2 YYNGEE. Unmatched junction bases numbered 4, after V lost 4 bases and J lost 2 bases. The CDR3 region is CASSTRDRGNYGYTF. DNA for the CDR3: TGTGCCAGCAGCACACGGGACAGGGGGAACTATGGCTACACCTTC.

The genes are TRBV2 and TRBJ2-6; D gene uncertain. Germline values: CDR1 SNHLY, CDR2 FYNNEI. V lost 4 bases, J lost 1 base, and 5 bases lay in between. The CDR3 sequence is 14 residues long. This chain's CDR3 is CASSVQSGANVLTF. CDR3 DNA: TGTGCCAGCAGTGTACAGTCTGGGGCCAACGTCCTGACTTTC. The variable domain in full, completed from reference TRBV2 and TRBJ2-6, reads EPEVTQTPSHQVTQMGQEVILRCVPISNHLYFYWYRQILGQKVEFLVSFYNNEISEKSEIFDDQFSVERPDGSNFTLKIRSTKLEDSAMYFCASSVQSGANVLTFGAGSRLTVL.

On this clone itself: The same CDR3 is also encoded by other DNA sequences in this sample. The J gene is TRBJ1-4, the V gene TRBV5-6; D might be TRBD1 (6 bases). Germline values: CDR1 SGHDT, CDR2 YYEEEE. The CDR3 totals 13 residues. V lost 4 bases, J lost 7 bases, and 11 bases lay in between. The CDR3 loop is CASSLGGFEKLFF. The DNA of the CDR3 is TGTGCCAGCAGCCTGGGGGGCTTTGAAAAACTGTTTTTT.

The chain uses TRBV2 and TRBJ1-3, with D perhaps matching TRBD1 (5 bases). The ends were cut back, 2 bases at V and 0 bases at J, with 8 bases in the middle. CDR3 length: 15 residues. Germline values: CDR1 SNHLY, CDR2 FYNNEI. For the CDR3, the DNA is TGTGCCAGCAGTGAAACGGACATCTCTGGAAACACCATATATTTT. Residues: CASSETDISGNTIYF.

There are a few counts of this clone. This chain links TRBV2 with TRBJ2-3; 8 bases map to TRBD1. With V trimmed by 6 bases and J by 4 bases, 6 bases remained unmatched. The CDR3 has 14 residues. The germline CDR1 and CDR2 sequences are SNHLY and FYNNEI. The CDR3 DNA follows: TGTGCCAGCAGCATCCGGACAGGGCCAGATACGCAGTATTTT. Amino acid sequence: CASSIRTGPDTQYF.

The rearrangement joins TRBV27 to TRBJ1-6; 7 positions match TRBD1. The CDR3 has 12 residues. The V gene end was trimmed by 6 bases and the J gene end by 10 bases; junction bases not matched to a gene: 3. Germline CDR1 and CDR2: MNHEY and SMNVEV (reference sequence). DNA for the CDR3: TGTGCCAGCAGAACAGGGGACTCACCCCTCCACTTT. It yields the protein CASRTGDSPLHF.

The J gene is TRBJ1-2, the V gene TRBV9; possible D gene TRBD1, 6 bases. Looked up from germline, CDR1 is SGDLS and CDR2 is YYNGEE. With 4 bases removed from V and 6 bases from J, the gap between germline ends came to 16 bases. The CDR3 consists of 14 residues. CDR3 DNA: TGTGCCAGCAGCCCTACTAACAGGGATCATGGCTACACCTTC. It yields the protein CASSPTNRDHGYTF.

CDR3 sequence: CASSLSANLAGGNEQFF. The CDR3 DNA is TGCGCCAGCAGCTTGTCGGCCAACCTAGCGGGAGGAAATGAGCAGTTCTTC. The rearrangement joins TRBV5-1 to TRBJ2-1; TRBD2 matches at 11 bases. CDR3 length: 17 amino acids. V dropped 1 base and J dropped 7; count of bases not matched to a gene: 10. Looked up from germline, CDR1 is SGHRS and CDR2 is YFSETQ. Looking up the rest from reference TRBV5-1 and TRBJ2-1 gives the full variable domain: KAGVTQTPRYLIKTRGQQVTLSCSPISGHRSVSWYQQTPGQGLQFLFEYFSETQRNKGNFPGRFSGRQFSNSRSEMNVSTLELGDSALYLCASSLSANLAGGNEQFFGPGTRLTVL.

This sequence joins TRBV5-6 and TRBJ1-5; D gene uncertain. The CDR3 covers 15 residues. The germline CDR1 and CDR2 sequences are SGHDT and YYEEEE. V lost 5 bases and J lost 0, with 12 bases in between. CDR3 sequence (DNA): TGTGCCAGCAGTCTCACCAGGTATAGCAATCAGCCCCAGCATTTT. This sequence encodes CASSLTRYSNQPQHF. Based on the CDR3 plus reference TRBV5-6 and TRBJ1-5, the full variable domain is DAGVTQSPTHLIKTRGQQVTLRCSPKSGHDTVSWYQQALGQGPQFIFQYYEEEERQRGNFPDRFSGHQFPNYSSELNVNALLLGDSALYLCASSLTRYSNQPQHFGDGTRLSIL.